The 4 T cell receptor beta chains given below trace back to one sample, sequenced in a study of blood T cell repertoires in COVID-19. TCRdb keeps only in-frame clones here, not all; method: immunoSEQ multiplex PCR. The data hold about 300,000 clones, with roughly 84% observed a single time. The sample comprised peripheral blood. The receptors shown here come from a human donor with COVID-19, enrolled during active disease. The donor label of this sample is uncertain.

There are many counts of this clone. The chain has TRBV20-1 and TRBJ2-7; possible D gene TRBD2, 6 bases. Trimming cost V 0 bases and J 8 bases, with 8 bases left between them. The CDR3 consists of 11 residues. Looked up from germline, CDR1 is DFQATT and CDR2 is SNEGSKA (reference sequence). Here the CDR3 DNA reads TGCAGTGCTAGAGATGGGACTCAGCAGTACTTC. It is translated as CSARDGTQQYF.

CDR3 DNA sequence: TGTGCCAGCAGCTCATGGACTAGCGGGAGGGGGGAGCTGTTTTTT. Translating it yields CASSSWTSGRGELFF. The V call is TRBV11-2, the J call TRBJ2-2, with TRBD2 identical over 14 bases. J gave up 8 bases and V 4 bases, and 3 bases lay outside the gene matches. Looked up from germline, CDR1 is SGHAT and CDR2 is FQNNGV. The CDR3 extends over 15 amino acids.

This clone was detected only once. The V and J genes are TRBV5-5 and TRBJ2-5, with 12 bases fitting TRBD2. V dropped 5 bases and J dropped 3; count of bases not matched to a gene: 8. The CDR3 is made up of 16 amino acids. Germline V lookup: CDR1 SGHKS, CDR2 YYEKEE (reference sequence). This CDR3 reads CASSPPSGRAEETQYF. In DNA, the CDR3 is TGTGCCAGCAGTCCCCCTAGCGGGAGGGCCGAAGAGACCCAGTACTTC.

The chain is built from TRBV19 and TRBJ1-2; 7 nucleotides match TRBD1. This CDR3 spans 14 amino acids. Trimming took 4 bases from V and 4 from J; bases not matched to a gene: 6. CDR1 and CDR2 (germline): LNHDA, SQIVND (reference sequence). The CDR3: CASSTRDRVYGYTF. CDR3 sequence (DNA): TGTGCCAGTAGTACCCGGGACAGAGTCTATGGCTACACCTTC.